The entry below describes one T cell receptor beta chain. This sample was included in a study of blood T cell repertoires in COVID-19. Study as a whole: Sample material is recorded as cDNA or gDNA derived from T cells, B-cell-depleted T cells, or PBMCs.

Clinical history as reported by participants underpinned cohort assignment. Authors' methods: Reference gene primer amplification in the assay estimated nucleated cell counts. Only in-frame clones appear in the TCRdb table, and some are missing; sequencing was by immunoSEQ multiplex PCR. Clone size and the V and J calls come from that table; the DNA yielded D and trimming. This sample has hundreds of thousands of clones, with 80% to 90% found just once. The sequencing sample was made of PBMCs or T cells enriched from blood (not recorded which). The clonotype comes from a woman aged 18-29 years who had recovered from COVID-19.

CDR3: CASGQGGGGTEAFF. In DNA form, the CDR3 reads TGTGCCAGCGGACAGGGGGGTGGTGGCACTGAAGCTTTCTTT. The rearrangement joins TRBV19 to TRBJ1-1; TRBD1 aligns across 10 bases. Per germline, CDR1 LNHDA and CDR2 SQIVND (reference sequence). The length of the CDR3 is 14 residues. The ends lost 9 bases at V and 4 bases at J; junction bases unmatched: 8.